Below, 26 T cell receptor beta chains from the same sample are listed, as sequenced in a study of T cells in Graves' hyperthyroidism and ophthalmopathy. Amplified TCR beta CDR3 regions came from RNA transcripts. HTBI primers were employed in a first-round RT-PCR of the TCR CDR3. TCRdb ran MiXCR on the multiplex PCR reads and lists one entry per CDR3 protein. This sample has about 360,000 distinct CDR3 sequences, with roughly 25% found just once. The sequenced material came from blood. Receptors originate from a middle-aged man with Graves' hyperthyroidism.

This clonotype was observed a few times. The V call is TRBV24-1, the J call TRBJ2-1, with D perhaps TRBD2 (6 bases). There are 14 residues in the CDR3. Germline V gives CDR1 KGHDR, CDR2 SFDVKD. The ends were cut back, 5 bases at V and 4 bases at J, with 11 bases in the middle. CDR3: CATSAGDWYNEQFF. CDR3 nucleotides: TGTGCCACCAGTGCGGGAGATTGGTACAATGAGCAGTTCTTC.

The V and J genes are TRBV6-1 and TRBJ2-5, with D possibly matching TRBD2 (6 bases). V was trimmed by 6 bases and J by 5 bases, leaving 19 bases between them. Germline CDR1 reads MNHNS; CDR2 reads SASEGT. CDR3 length equals 15 residues. CDR3 nucleotides: TGTGCCAGCAGACTTTCGACAGCCAGCGGGGAGACCCAGTACTTC. This gives the protein CASRLSTASGETQYF.

This clonotype was recorded at least ten times. The chain employs TRBV6-1 and TRBJ2-5, with TRBD1 identical over 7 bases. This CDR3 is 14 amino acids long. V was pared by 7 bases and J by 2 bases, with 7 bases of the junction left unmatched. From germline, CDR1 is MNHNS and CDR2 SASEGT. CDR3 in DNA: TGTGCCAGCAACTTGGACAGGCAACAAGAGACCCAGTACTTC. Protein: CASNLDRQQETQYF.

This clonotype appeared a few times. The chain is built from TRBV28 and TRBJ2-5; perhaps D is TRBD1 or TRBD2 (5 bases each). CDR3 length: 15 amino acids. Looked up from germline, CDR1 is MDHEN and CDR2 is SYDVKM. The germline V and J ends were trimmed by 6 bases and 1 base, with 15 bases remaining between them. The CDR3, as DNA: TGTGCCAGCAGCTTCCGAGGGACGGCCCAAGAGACCCAGTACTTC. It encodes CASSFRGTAQETQYF.

Comment on this clonotype: Since a much larger clone is just one base distant, this may be a read error. The chain couples TRBV18 to TRBJ1-1, with D unclear. V was shortened by 0 bases and J by 5 bases, with 16 bases between the two germline ends. Germline V gene data show CDR1 as KGHSH and CDR2 as LQKENI. This CDR3 has 16 amino acids. CDR3 in DNA: TGTGCCAGCTCACCACCAGGGTCGGGTAGGAGGACTGAAGCTTTCTTT. Amino acids: CASSPPGSGRRTEAFF. Full variable domain (missing parts from reference TRBV18 and TRBJ1-1): NAGVMQNPRHLVRRRGQEARLRCSPMKGHSHVYWYRQLPEEGLKFMVYLQKENIIDESGMPKERFSAEFPKEGPSILRIQQVVRGDSAAYFCASSPPGSGRRTEAFFGQGTRLTVV.

This clonotype was seen a handful of times. The chain couples TRBV5-5 to TRBJ1-1, with 9 bases fitting TRBD1. The CDR3 consists of 14 residues. Germline CDR1 is SGHKS and CDR2 is YYEKEE (reference sequence). J was trimmed by 5 bases and V by 4 bases; bases with no gene match: 6. The DNA for the CDR3 is TGTGCCAGCAGCCGGACAGGGGTTAGGACTGAAGCTTTCTTT. Its protein product is CASSRTGVRTEAFF.

This clonotype showed up just a few times. The chain uses TRBV5-1 and TRBJ2-2; 10 bases align to TRBD1. The CDR3 consists of 17 residues. V shed 0 bases and J 6 bases; nucleotides not matched to a gene: 8. The V gene's germline CDR1 is SGHRS and CDR2 YFSETQ. CDR3 coding DNA: TGCGCCAGCAGCTTGGCCGTCCCGGGACAGGGGTCCGGGGAGCTGTTTTTT. It codes for CASSLAVPGQGSGELFF.

As DNA, the CDR3 is TGTGCCAGCAGGGCAGTACCTCCTAGCACAGATACGCAGTATTTT. Protein product: CASRAVPPSTDTQYF. The chain combines TRBV6-1 with TRBJ2-3; D is ambiguous. V was shortened by 6 bases and J by 0 bases, with 13 bases between the two germline ends. This CDR3 is 15 amino acids long. Germline loops: CDR1 MNHNS, CDR2 SASEGT.

This clonotype has more than one count but fewer than ten. CDR3 region: CASSSGTGSSYNEQFF. The CDR3 coding sequence is TGCGCCAGCAGCTCCGGGACAGGGAGCTCCTACAATGAGCAGTTCTTC. The chain carries TRBV5-1 and TRBJ2-1, with 9 bases matching TRBD1. Per germline, CDR1 SGHRS and CDR2 YFSETQ. The CDR3 runs 16 residues. V gave up 3 bases and J gave up 0 bases; unmatched junction bases: 4.

This clonotype was seen at least ten times. V gene TRBV7-6 combines with J gene TRBJ2-3; 8 bases align to TRBD2. The CDR3 runs 19 residues. V shed 0 bases and J 1 base; nucleotides not matched to a gene: 12. Looked up from germline, CDR1 is SGHVS and CDR2 is FNYEAQ. Written as DNA, the CDR3 is TGTGCCAGCAGCTTAGCTCCCGGGAGGGGGATGAGAGGCACAGATACGCAGTATTTT. Translation: CASSLAPGRGMRGTDTQYF. Full variable domain (remainder filled in from reference TRBV7-6 and TRBJ2-3): GAGVSQSPRYKVTKRGQDVALRCDPISGHVSLYWYRQALGQGPEFLTYFNYEAQQDKSGLPNDRFSAERPEGSISTLTIQRTEQRDSAMYRCASSLAPGRGMRGTDTQYFGPGTRLTVL.

This clonotype was found a few times. The chain recombines TRBV6-1 with TRBJ2-1, with D maybe TRBD2 (6 bases). Per germline, CDR1 MNHNS and CDR2 SASEGT. CDR3 length: 15 residues. V was clipped by 5 bases and J by 10 bases, with 21 bases between them. This chain's CDR3 is CASSPSGSGTPEQFF. The CDR3 bases are TGTGCCAGCAGTCCGAGTGGCAGTGGGACTCCCGAGCAGTTCTTC.

CDR3 protein: CASGANTEAFF. The CDR3 nucleotides are TGTGCCAGCGGTGCGAACACTGAAGCTTTCTTT. V gene TRBV2 combines with J gene TRBJ1-1; D is unclear. Germline loops: CDR1 SNHLY, CDR2 FYNNEI. Trimming removed 8 bases at V and 1 base at J, with 5 bases between. CDR3 length equals 11 residues.

The chain recombines TRBV5-5 with TRBJ1-6; D gene ambiguous. The germline V and J ends were trimmed by 5 bases and 7 bases, with 4 bases remaining between them. The CDR3 extends over 11 amino acids. Germline CDR1 reads SGHKS; CDR2 reads YYEKEE (reference sequence). The CDR3 DNA follows: TGTGCCAGCAGTCAAAATTCACCCCTCCACTTT. Translation gives CASSQNSPLHF.

The genes are TRBV5-1 and TRBJ2-7; possibly TRBD2 for D (5 bases). Trimming pared 4 bases from V and 7 bases from J, leaving 9 bases between. This CDR3 is built from 11 residues. Germline CDR1 is SGHRS and CDR2 is YFSETQ. The DNA of the CDR3 is TGCGCCAGCAGCGCGTCGGGAGAGCAGTACTTC. This gives the protein CASSASGEQYF.

This chain links TRBV15 with TRBJ2-1; TRBD2 matches 11 bases. Per germline, CDR1 LNHNV and CDR2 YYDKDF (reference sequence). The length of the CDR3 is 16 residues. V was clipped by 3 bases and J by 8 bases; unmatched bases: 9. CDR3 nucleotide sequence: TGTGCCACCAGCAGCTTAACTAGCGGGAGTGTCGATGAGCAGTTCTTC. This gives the protein CATSSLTSGSVDEQFF.

The rearrangement joins TRBV6-6 to TRBJ1-5; no clear D gene. Trimming pared 0 bases from V and 5 bases from J, leaving 8 bases between. CDR3 length: 14 amino acids. Germline V lookup: CDR1 MNHNY, CDR2 SVGAGI (reference sequence). The CDR3 reads CASSYSQRDQPQHF. CDR3 DNA: TGTGCCAGCAGTTACTCCCAAAGGGATCAGCCCCAGCATTTT.

V usage is TRBV5-4 and J usage is TRBJ2-1, with 7 bases matching TRBD2. CDR3 size: 13 residues. V was clipped by 4 bases and J by 9 bases; unmatched bases: 7. Germline V lookup: CDR1 SGHNT, CDR2 YYREEE (reference sequence). The CDR3 coding sequence is TGTGCCAGCAGCCTACTAGCGAAGGGTGAGCAGTTCTTC. Protein: CASSLLAKGEQFF.

This chain links TRBV7-3 with TRBJ2-5; D gene uncertain. Trimming removed 5 bases from V and 5 bases from J, with 12 bases in between. The CDR3 spans 13 residues. The germline V gene has CDR1 SGHTA and CDR2 FQGTGA. Here the CDR3 reads CASSREPQETQYF. In nucleotides, the CDR3 is TGTGCCAGCAGCCGAGAACCCCAGGAGACCCAGTACTTC.

On this clonotype itself: Given the absence of the conserved phenylalanine or tryptophan at the CDR3 end, a read error is likely. This sequence joins TRBV19 and TRBJ2-6; either TRBD1 or TRBD2 may fit D (5 bases each). The CDR3 runs 16 residues. V was cut by 7 bases and J by 1 base, with 14 bases left in between. Germline-derived CDR1 and CDR2 are LNHDA and SQIVND (reference sequence). CDR3 in DNA: TGTGCCAGTAACCCGGGACGGTCTTCTGGGGCCAACGTCCTGACTTCC. Translated: CASNPGRSSGANVLTS.

This clonotype was observed a handful of times. The V gene is TRBV10-3, the J gene TRBJ2-2; 11 bases map to TRBD2. The CDR3 runs 13 residues. The germline CDR1 and CDR2 sequences are ENHRY and SYGVKD. Unmatched junction bases numbered 3, after V lost 10 bases and J lost 5 bases. The CDR3 reads CATTSGRTGELFF. The CDR3 bases are TGTGCCACAACTAGCGGGAGAACCGGGGAGCTGTTTTTT.

This clonotype turned up a few times. This sequence joins TRBV11-3 and TRBJ1-5, with 7 bases identical to TRBD1. The ends lost 8 bases at V and 9 bases at J; junction bases unmatched: 10. This CDR3 region has 13 residues. Germline V gene data show CDR1 as SGHNT and CDR2 as YENEEA. The CDR3 nucleotides read TGTGCCAGCGTGGGACAGTCCCTATCGCCCCAGCATTTT. It codes for CASVGQSLSPQHF.

This clonotype was found a few times. The chain couples TRBV12-3 or TRBV12-4 to TRBJ2-7; 14 bases are shared with TRBD2. Unmatched junction bases numbered 1, after V lost 5 bases and J lost 7 bases. The CDR3 loop spans 13 amino acids. This chain's CDR3 is CASSGTSGSEQYF. The CDR3 DNA reads as TGTGCCAGCAGTGGGACTAGCGGGAGTGAGCAGTACTTC.

This clonotype was recorded at least ten times. The chain employs TRBV7-2 and TRBJ1-2, with 7 bases that match TRBD1. This CDR3 region has 15 residues. Germline CDR1 and CDR2: SGHTA and FQGNSA. V lost 1 base to trimming and J lost 3 bases; unmatched junction nucleotides: 5. CDR3 sequence (DNA): TGTGCCAGCAGCTTAGGGTCCGGGACAGACTATGGCTACACCTTC. This codes for CASSLGSGTDYGYTF.

This clonotype was seen a handful of times. This chain connects TRBV7-2 to TRBJ1-2; tentatively, D is TRBD1 (6 bases). The CDR3 consists of 18 residues. Trimming removed 0 bases at V and 5 bases at J, with 22 bases between. Germline assignment: CDR1 SGHTA and CDR2 FQGNSA. The CDR3: CASSLAGGDDVRAYGYTF. The CDR3 bases are TGTGCCAGCAGCTTAGCAGGGGGGGACGACGTCAGGGCTTATGGCTACACCTTC.

There are many counts of this clonotype. The chain combines TRBV10-2 with TRBJ2-7; the match to TRBD2 covers 11 bases. The trim removed 7 bases at V and 5 bases at J, leaving 4 bases unmatched. Germline V lookup: CDR1 WSHSY, CDR2 SAAADI. This CDR3 spans 13 amino acids. The CDR3, as DNA: TGCGCCAGCAAAACTAGCGGGAGTCACGAGCAGTACTTC. Encoded protein: CASKTSGSHEQYF.

V is TRBV11-3 and J is TRBJ2-1, with TRBD2 matching 9 bases. Germline values: CDR1 SGHNT, CDR2 YENEEA. Losses at the gene ends were 2 bases for V and 2 bases for J; bases not matched to a gene: 13. The CDR3 spans 19 residues. CDR3 region: CASSLNLGTSLRTYNEQFF. The CDR3 DNA is TGTGCCAGCAGCTTAAATTTGGGGACTAGCCTAAGGACCTACAATGAGCAGTTCTTC.